The source of this T cell receptor beta chain is a study of blood T cell repertoires in COVID-19. Methods used by the authors: Estimation of nucleated cell counts relied on the amplification of reference gene primers. Assay used: immunoSEQ multiplex PCR; TCRdb lists only in-frame clones, some missing. V, J and clone size reflect that table, while D and trimming were determined from the DNA. Among some 490,000 clones listed, 70% to 90% were seen once. V lost 2 bases and J lost 0, with 8 bases in between. From germline, CDR1 is KGHSH and CDR2 LQKENI. The CDR3 runs to 15 residues. The rearrangement links TRBV18 to TRBJ1-5; D uncertain. The sample comprised PBMCs or T cells enriched from blood (not recorded which). The origin of this receptor is a woman between 55 and 75 years old who had recovered from COVID-19. The CDR3 sequence is CASSPSADSNQPQHF. Written as DNA, the CDR3 is TGTGCCAGCTCACCATCGGCGGATAGCAATCAGCCCCAGCATTTT.